Each of the 32 T cell receptor beta chains below was sequenced from the same sample in a study of glioma-infiltrating T cells after dendritic cell vaccination (dated by TCRdb to the mid-2010s). The library was built by means of the immunoSEQ multiplex PCR assay. TCRdb's version of the immuneACCESS table is confined to in-frame rearrangements and falls short of the full clone set. An unresolved V gene accounts for under half of the shortfall where checked; the remainder is of unknown origin. The sample table lists more than 95,000 clones, 65% to 85% of them with a count of one. The ten largest make up 5% to 7% of the sample. Explained via the paper, the time point label denotes: after dendritic cell vaccination, including at tumor progression/relapse. Sequenced material: blood, taken after dendritic cell vaccination. These receptors originate from a human donor with glioblastoma.

This clone appeared a few times. Other nucleotide sequences in the sample specify the same CDR3. The genes are TRBV5-1 and TRBJ2-5; the D gene is possibly TRBD1 (5 bases). The V and J ends lost 2 bases and 3 bases respectively, with 8 bases between them. This CDR3 contains 13 residues. Germline lookup yields CDR1 SGHRS and CDR2 YFSETQ. CDR3 DNA: TGCGCCAGCAGCTTTGAAGGGGAAGAGACCCAGTACTTC. This codes for CASSFEGEETQYF.

V is TRBV5-4 and J is TRBJ2-7, with 9 bases matching TRBD1. CDR1 SGHNT and CDR2 YYREEE come from the germline V gene (reference sequence). Trimming at V came to 5 bases and at J to 5 bases, leaving 14 bases not matched to a gene. The CDR3 consists of 16 residues. In DNA form, the CDR3 reads TGTGCCAGCAGTTCAGGGACAGGGCCATCGGGGAACGAGCAGTACTTC. Encoded protein: CASSSGTGPSGNEQYF.

The rearrangement uses TRBV6-5 and TRBJ2-7; 8 nucleotides agree with TRBD1. In germline, CDR1 is MNHEY, CDR2 SVGAGI. The CDR3 spans 14 residues. Trimming cost V 6 bases and J 5 bases; bases outside gene matches: 9. CDR3 sequence (DNA): TGTGCCAGCAGAATGACAGGGGATTCGAACGAGCAGTACTTC. It translates to CASRMTGDSNEQYF.

Only a few counts were recorded for this clone. This sequence joins TRBV18 and TRBJ2-2, with D possibly being TRBD2 (6 bases). CDR1 and CDR2 (germline): KGHSH, LQKENI. CDR3 length equals 16 residues. The V and J ends lost 3 bases and 0 bases respectively, with 11 bases between them. In DNA, the CDR3 is TGTGCCAGCTCACCGCGGGGCCCTCCGAACACCGGGGAGCTGTTTTTT. Its translation: CASSPRGPPNTGELFF. Together with reference TRBV18 and TRBJ2-2, the CDR3 gives the full variable domain: NAGVMQNPRHLVRRRGQEARLRCSPMKGHSHVYWYRQLPEEGLKFMVYLQKENIIDESGMPKERFSAEFPKEGPSILRIQQVVRGDSAAYFCASSPRGPPNTGELFFGEGSRLTVL.

CDR3 nucleotides: TGCGCCAGCAGCTTGAGATGGGCCGAGGATACGCAGTATTTT. Residues: CASSLRWAEDTQYF. V usage is TRBV5-1 and J usage is TRBJ2-3; no reliable D call. The CDR3 is made up of 14 amino acids. Germline V gene lookup returns CDR1 SGHRS and CDR2 YFSETQ. Between the trimmed V and J ends, which lost 1 base and 6 bases, there was a span of 12 bases.

In this sample, this clone turned up once. V is TRBV28 and J is TRBJ1-5; D unclear. The CDR3 consists of 14 residues. The ends were cut back, 3 bases at V and 3 bases at J, with 9 bases in the middle. Per germline, CDR1 MDHEN and CDR2 SYDVKM. The CDR3 DNA follows: TGTGCCAGCAGTTTTGGAGGATTCAATCAGCCCCAGCATTTT. It specifies CASSFGGFNQPQHF.

V is TRBV5-1 and J is TRBJ2-3; a weak D match, TRBD1 (6 bases). The V end was cut by 0 bases, the J end by 6 bases, with 14 bases between. The CDR3 totals 15 residues. Germline CDR1 is SGHRS and CDR2 is YFSETQ. The CDR3 DNA follows: TGCGCCAGCAGCTTGGTTTACAGGGATGGTGATACGCAGTATTTT. This gives the protein CASSLVYRDGDTQYF.

The V and J genes are TRBV5-4 and TRBJ1-1; D is perhaps TRBD1 (5 bases). Germline-derived CDR1 and CDR2 are SGHNT and YYREEE (reference sequence). CDR3 size: 14 residues. The V end lost 3 bases, the J end lost 3 bases, and 12 bases lay between the germline ends. This CDR3 reads CASSWPGLDTEAFF. CDR3 in DNA: TGTGCCAGCAGCTGGCCGGGACTTGACACTGAAGCTTTCTTT.

The chain joins TRBV2 to TRBJ1-4; D is perhaps TRBD1 (5 bases). V was shortened by 4 bases and J by 3 bases, with 12 bases between the two germline ends. CDR1 and CDR2 from the germline V gene are SNHLY and FYNNEI. The CDR3 contains 15 residues. The CDR3 DNA reads TGTGCCAGCAGTGGTTGGTCAGGGTCTAATGAAAAACTGTTTTTT. It is translated as CASSGWSGSNEKLFF.

The chain joins TRBV9 to TRBJ1-1; 10 bases map to TRBD1. CDR1 is SGDLS and CDR2 is YYNGEE in the germline V gene. This CDR3 is 15 amino acids long. V shed 5 bases, J shed 10 bases, and the junction held 14 bases outside the gene matches. This CDR3 reads CASSPTTVDRGGAFF. CDR3 in DNA: TGTGCCAGCAGTCCCACCACAGTGGACAGGGGGGGAGCTTTCTTT. Based on the CDR3 plus reference TRBV9 and TRBJ1-1, the full variable domain is DSGVTQTPKHLITATGQRVTLRCSPRSGDLSVYWYQQSLDQGLQFLIQYYNGEERAKGNILERFSAQQFPDLHSELNLSSLELGDSALYFCASSPTTVDRGGAFFGQGTRLTVV.

V gene TRBV5-1 combines with J gene TRBJ2-7; maybe TRBD2 (5 bases). Germline assignment: CDR1 SGHRS and CDR2 YFSETQ. This CDR3 has 14 amino acids. Trimming cost V 0 bases and J 3 bases, with 10 bases left between them. The CDR3 here is CASSLARGNYEQYF. The CDR3 DNA follows: TGCGCCAGCAGCTTGGCCCGGGGTAACTACGAGCAGTACTTC.

The chain employs TRBV30 and TRBJ2-7, with D perhaps matching TRBD1 (5 bases). This CDR3 has 14 amino acids. V was pared by 0 bases and J by 6 bases, with 15 bases between. The germline gives CDR1 GTSNPN, CDR2 SVGIG (reference sequence). CDR3 sequence: CAWSVSQVRGEQYF. The CDR3 coding sequence is TGTGCCTGGAGTGTCTCACAGGTTAGGGGCGAGCAGTACTTC.

CDR3 region: CASSGGQAKAFF. For the CDR3, the DNA is TGTGCCAGCAGTGGCGGACAGGCCAAGGCTTTCTTT. V usage is TRBV25-1 and J usage is TRBJ1-1, with 7 nucleotides matching TRBD1. CDR1 and CDR2 (germline): MGHDK, SYGVNS. J gave up 11 bases and V 4 bases, and 7 bases lay outside the gene matches. The CDR3 is 12 amino acids.

The chain carries TRBV5-1 and TRBJ2-5; TRBD2 matches 13 bases. Germline V CDR1 and CDR2: SGHRS, YFSETQ. The CDR3 has 16 residues. V lost 4 bases and J lost 5; bases outside the gene matches: 8. CDR3 amino acids: CASSMEGLAGSETQYF. The CDR3 nucleotides are TGCGCCAGCAGCATGGAGGGACTAGCGGGATCGGAGACCCAGTACTTC.

V gene TRBV9 combines with J gene TRBJ1-3; D is unresolved. This CDR3 contains 14 residues. Germline V gene sequence: CDR1 SGDLS, CDR2 YYNGEE. Trimming removed 4 bases at V and 3 bases at J, with 11 bases between. The DNA of the CDR3 is TGTGCCAGCAGCCGCGGGGAGTATGGAAACACCATATATTTT. It encodes CASSRGEYGNTIYF.

The chain joins TRBV6-1 to TRBJ1-2, with 11 bases fitting TRBD1. The CDR3 runs 14 residues. V lost 6 bases and J lost 4; bases outside the gene matches: 4. The germline CDR1 and CDR2 sequences are MNHNS and SASEGT. The CDR3 reads CASRWTGGAYGYTF. The CDR3 bases are TGTGCCAGCAGGTGGACAGGGGGCGCCTATGGCTACACCTTC.

The gene calls are TRBV6-5 and TRBJ2-5, with 7 positions matching TRBD1. This CDR3 comprises 14 residues. V lost 3 bases, J lost 2 bases, and 3 bases stayed unmatched. Germline-derived CDR1 and CDR2 are MNHEY and SVGAGI. As DNA, the CDR3 is TGTGCCAGCAGTTATCAGGGGGAACAAGAGACCCAGTACTTC. Protein product: CASSYQGEQETQYF.

The V and J genes are TRBV5-1 and TRBJ2-1; the match to TRBD1 covers 7 bases. Trimming at V came to 4 bases and at J to 8 bases, leaving 3 bases not matched to a gene. CDR3 length: 12 residues. The germline CDR1 and CDR2 sequences are SGHRS and YFSETQ. CDR3 region: CASSTDRDEQFF. DNA of the CDR3: TGCGCCAGCAGCACCGACAGGGATGAGCAGTTCTTC.

This clone was detected only once. The same CDR3 can be traced to other DNA sequences in this sample. The V call is TRBV18, the J call TRBJ2-7; possible D gene TRBD1, 6 bases. CDR1 is KGHSH, CDR2 LQKENI, per germline. V dropped 3 bases and J dropped 0 bases, with 9 bases sitting between them. This CDR3 region has 14 residues. CDR3 sequence: CASSPDRSSYEQYF. As DNA, the CDR3 is TGTGCCAGCTCACCGGACAGATCCTCCTACGAGCAGTACTTC.

The V call is TRBV27, the J call TRBJ1-1, with 9 positions matching TRBD1. The CDR3 spans 13 residues. Trimming removed 5 bases from V and 8 bases from J; junction bases left unmatched: 6. Germline V gene data show CDR1 as MNHEY and CDR2 as SMNVEV (reference sequence). The DNA of the CDR3 is TGTGCCAGCAGTCCGGGACAGGGCCGGGAAGCTTTCTTT. It is translated as CASSPGQGREAFF.

The V gene is TRBV27, the J gene TRBJ1-2; 8 nucleotides match TRBD1. CDR1 is MNHEY, CDR2 SMNVEV, per germline (reference sequence). V trimming: 5 bases; J trimming: 4 bases; junction bases outside the gene matches: 9. The CDR3 is made up of 15 amino acids. The CDR3 DNA reads as TGTGCCAGCAGTCCTAGACAGGGGCGAGGCTATGGCTACACCTTC. The encoded protein is CASSPRQGRGYGYTF.

This sequence joins TRBV11-2 and TRBJ2-5, with 14 nucleotides matching TRBD2. The CDR3 extends over 16 amino acids. J gave up 5 bases and V 4 bases, and 6 bases lay outside the gene matches. Germline V gives CDR1 SGHAT, CDR2 FQNNGV. The CDR3: CASSSGLAGEGETQYF. CDR3 bases: TGTGCCAGCAGCTCGGGACTAGCGGGAGAGGGTGAGACCCAGTACTTC.

CDR3 loop: CASSLVGGGTNYGYTF. The CDR3 nucleotides read TGTGCCAGCAGCTTAGTAGGTGGGGGGACTAACTATGGCTACACCTTC. V and J are TRBV11-2 and TRBJ1-2, with D possibly matching TRBD1 (5 bases). The CDR3 has 16 amino acids. The germline V gene encodes CDR1 SGHAT and CDR2 FQNNGV. The V end was cut by 1 base, the J end by 0 bases, with 12 bases between. The variable domain in full, with the rest retrieved from reference TRBV11-2 and TRBJ1-2, is EAGVAQSPRYKIIEKRQSVAFWCNPISGHATLYWYQQILGQGPKLLIQFQNNGVVDDSQLPKDRFSAERLKGVDSTLKIQPAKLEDSAVYLCASSLVGGGTNYGYTFGSGTRLTVV.

The rearrangement links TRBV28 to TRBJ1-1; D remains unclear. This CDR3 has 11 amino acids. The germline V gene encodes CDR1 MDHEN and CDR2 SYDVKM. In nucleotides, the CDR3 is TGTGCTACTACGGGGAACACTGAAGCTTTCTTT. Amino acids: CATTGNTEAFF. The entire variable domain, with the rest obtained from reference TRBV28 and TRBJ1-1, is as follows: DVKVTQSSRYLVKRTGEKVFLECVQDMDHENMFWYRQDPGLGLRLIYFSYDVKMKEKGDIPEGYSVSREKKERFSLILESASTNQTSMYLCATTGNTEAFFGQGTRLTVV.

J is TRBJ1-2 and V is TRBV13; TRBD1 matches at 9 bases. This CDR3 has 17 amino acids. Germline V gives CDR1 PRHDT, CDR2 FYEKMQ (reference sequence). After removal of 8 bases from V and 7 bases from J, the junction contained 20 bases not matched to a gene. The CDR3: CASLLSPVGQGGLGYTF. The CDR3 bases are TGTGCCAGCCTTTTAAGCCCTGTGGGACAGGGAGGGCTTGGCTACACCTTC.

The sample holds one count of this clone. J is TRBJ1-1 and V is TRBV30; the match to TRBD1 covers 7 bases. With V trimmed by 1 base and J by 1 base, 3 bases remained unmatched. Germline V gene lookup returns CDR1 GTSNPN and CDR2 SVGIG (reference sequence). The CDR3 has 14 residues. CDR3 nucleotide sequence: TGTGCCTGGAGTGATGACAGGGAGAACACTGAAGCTTTCTTT. Its translation is CAWSDDRENTEAFF.

V and J are TRBV2 and TRBJ2-1; 11 nucleotides match TRBD1. CDR3 length: 15 residues. The V segment lost 10 bases and the J segment 4 bases; nucleotides outside the gene matches: 9. Germline CDR1 reads SNHLY; CDR2 reads FYNNEI. The CDR3 nucleotides are TGTGCCACCGTAACCGGGACAGGGGGATACAATGAGCAGTTCTTC. Its protein product is CATVTGTGGYNEQFF.

The rearrangement links TRBV18 to TRBJ1-1; D may be TRBD1 (5 bases). Trimming left V 3 bases short and J 2 bases short, with 10 bases between. CDR1 and CDR2 (germline): KGHSH, LQKENI. This CDR3 comprises 14 residues. The CDR3 reads CASSPGGYNTEAFF. CDR3 coding DNA: TGTGCCAGCTCACCTGGGGGGTACAACACTGAAGCTTTCTTT.

The CDR3: CASRQGGGITYEQYF. As DNA, the CDR3 is TGTGCCAGCAGACAGGGAGGGGGGATCACCTACGAGCAGTACTTC. The rearrangement links TRBV28 to TRBJ2-7, with D perhaps matching TRBD2 (7 bases). The CDR3 has 15 amino acids. Per the germline V gene, CDR1 is MDHEN and CDR2 is SYDVKM. The V gene lost 6 bases and the J gene lost 2 bases, with 17 bases spanning the gap.

CDR3 DNA: TGTGCCAGCAGCGAGGACAGCGGACTTTACACTGAAGCTTTCTTT. Protein sequence: CASSEDSGLYTEAFF. The genes are TRBV9 and TRBJ1-1; TRBD1 is a possible D gene (6 bases). This CDR3 has 15 residues. Germline CDR1 SGDLS, CDR2 YYNGEE. Trimming stripped 3 bases from V and 3 bases from J, with 15 bases between.

The V gene is TRBV27, the J gene TRBJ2-7; maybe TRBD1 (6 bases). The CDR3 runs 14 residues. Trimming cost V 4 bases and J 2 bases, with 12 bases left between them. Germline V gives CDR1 MNHEY, CDR2 SMNVEV (reference sequence). The CDR3 loop reads CASSSTGLAYEQYF. The DNA of the CDR3 is TGTGCCAGCAGTTCAACAGGGCTTGCCTACGAGCAGTACTTC.

The chain recombines TRBV28 with TRBJ2-7, with 14 nucleotides matching TRBD2. In germline, CDR1 is MDHEN, CDR2 SYDVKM. The CDR3 has 18 amino acids. Trimming cost V 7 bases and J 0 bases; bases outside gene matches: 11. CDR3 DNA: TGTGCCAGCACTCTTAGCGGGACTAGCGGGAGCTACTCCTACGAGCAGTACTTC. Its protein is CASTLSGTSGSYSYEQYF.